The 24 T cell receptor beta chains reported below all come from one sample, sequenced in a study of Ad26.COV2.S vaccination and SARS-CoV-2 variants. Generated by immunoSEQ multiplex PCR, the TCRdb table keeps only in-frame clones and is missing some. The sample carries hundreds of thousands of clones, 88% recorded once. Regarding treatment: some 19 received Ad26.COV2.S at low or high dose, single or two shots; a few received placebo; per-sample allocation not given. Specimens were obtained on day 63 following the first vaccine or placebo injection. The material was peripheral blood, obtained in a trial of Ad26.COV2.S vaccine versus placebo. These receptor sequences come from a person between 18 and 59 years old who received the Ad26.COV2.S COVID-19 vaccine or a placebo.

This clone was detected a few times. The chain joins TRBV5-4 to TRBJ2-5; the D gene could be TRBD1 or TRBD2 (5 bases each). V shed 4 bases and J shed 0 bases, with 13 bases lying between them. Germline V gene lookup returns CDR1 SGHNT and CDR2 YYREEE (reference sequence). The CDR3 extends over 15 amino acids. CDR3 sequence (DNA): TGTGCCAGCAGCCGGGGCCCAGGACACCAAGAGACCCAGTACTTC. Translating gives CASSRGPGHQETQYF.

The chain recombines TRBV7-2 with TRBJ2-1; D not resolved. V was pared by 5 bases and J by 6 bases, with 8 bases between. This CDR3 contains 12 residues. In germline, CDR1 is SGHTA, CDR2 FQGNSA. CDR3 protein: CASSQVPNEQFF. CDR3 coding DNA: TGTGCCAGCAGCCAGGTCCCCAATGAGCAGTTCTTC.

This clone was seen only a few times. CDR3: CATTQGSFSGNTIYF. Written as DNA, the CDR3 is TGTGCCACCACCCAAGGGTCCTTCTCTGGAAACACCATATATTTT. This sequence joins TRBV15 and TRBJ1-3; D is undetermined. V dropped 7 bases and J dropped 0 bases, with 13 bases sitting between them. The germline V gene encodes CDR1 LNHNV and CDR2 YYDKDF (reference sequence). The CDR3 covers 15 residues.

A few counts support this clone. The chain joins TRBV7-2 to TRBJ1-1; no firm D call. The CDR3 extends over 13 amino acids. V lost 1 base and J lost 8, with 11 bases in between. Germline V gives CDR1 SGHTA, CDR2 FQGNSA. The CDR3 sequence is CASSLGWVQEAFF. In DNA form, the CDR3 reads TGTGCCAGCAGCTTAGGGTGGGTGCAAGAAGCTTTCTTT.

The genes are TRBV27 and TRBJ2-3, with D possibly being TRBD1 or TRBD2 (5 bases each). The CDR3 loop spans 12 amino acids. Germline V gene lookup returns CDR1 MNHEY and CDR2 SMNVEV (reference sequence). Trimming pared 4 bases from V and 8 bases from J, leaving 10 bases between. In DNA, the CDR3 is TGTGCCAGCAGTTCACAGGCGGGTACGCAGTATTTT. It codes for CASSSQAGTQYF.

The V gene is TRBV19, the J gene TRBJ1-1; a weak D match, TRBD1 (6 bases). The germline CDR1 and CDR2 sequences are LNHDA and SQIVND (reference sequence). V was cut by 7 bases and J by 5 bases, with 17 bases left in between. The CDR3 spans 14 residues. CDR3 DNA sequence: TGTGCCAGTACCCAGGGGACCCTGGGGACTGAAGCTTTCTTT. Protein sequence: CASTQGTLGTEAFF.

The V and J genes are TRBV7-9 and TRBJ2-2; no definite D call. The germline gives CDR1 SEHNR, CDR2 FQNEAQ (reference sequence). This CDR3 is 14 amino acids long. V was cut by 7 bases and J by 5 bases, with 14 bases left in between. This chain's CDR3 is CASNEWGTTGELFF. CDR3 in DNA: TGTGCCAGCAACGAATGGGGAACGACCGGGGAGCTGTTTTTT.

The genes are TRBV19 and TRBJ2-1; the D gene could be TRBD1 or TRBD2 (5 bases each). CDR1 and CDR2 from the germline V gene are LNHDA and SQIVND (reference sequence). Trimming shortened V by 8 bases and J by 0 bases, and 14 bases separated the two germline ends. This CDR3 has 15 residues. In DNA, the CDR3 is TGTGCCAGTTTACCTGGGGGAAGCTCCTACAATGAGCAGTTCTTC. Translated, it gives CASLPGGSSYNEQFF.

The chain uses TRBV7-9 and TRBJ2-7, with a tentative D call TRBD2 (6 bases). Trimming removed 5 bases at V and 3 bases at J, with 11 bases between. Looked up from germline, CDR1 is SEHNR and CDR2 is FQNEAQ (reference sequence). The CDR3 totals 13 residues. DNA of the CDR3: TGTGCCAGCAGCCCGCGGGGTTTCTACGAGCAGTACTTC. Encoded protein: CASSPRGFYEQYF.

V gene TRBV7-9 combines with J gene TRBJ2-2; D unclear. V was cut by 7 bases and J by 3 bases, with 18 bases left in between. There are 16 residues in the CDR3. CDR1 is SEHNR and CDR2 is FQNEAQ in the germline V gene (reference sequence). CDR3 DNA sequence: TGTGCCAGCACCCCTTCCCGGCCGGGTTACACCGGGGAGCTGTTTTTT. The encoded protein is CASTPSRPGYTGELFF.

V and J are TRBV10-3 and TRBJ2-7; TRBD1 matches at 9 bases. Germline CDR1 and CDR2: ENHRY and SYGVKD. There are 17 residues in the CDR3. V lost 6 bases and J lost 0; bases outside the gene matches: 12. As DNA, the CDR3 is TGTGCCATCAGCCTAAAACAGGGGGCGTCGAGCTCCTACGAGCAGTACTTC. Its protein is CAISLKQGASSSYEQYF.

V is TRBV6-5 and J is TRBJ2-7; D tentatively fits TRBD1 or TRBD2 (6 bases each). V was pared by 6 bases and J by 5 bases, with 20 bases between. This CDR3 has 15 residues. Looked up from germline, CDR1 is MNHEY and CDR2 is SVGAGI. The CDR3 protein is CASRRRGWRLNEQYF. In nucleotides, the CDR3 is TGTGCCAGCAGGCGGAGGGGGTGGCGGCTGAACGAGCAGTACTTC.

J is TRBJ2-2 and V is TRBV5-1, with 8 bases lining up with TRBD2. CDR3 size: 17 residues. Germline V gene sequence: CDR1 SGHRS, CDR2 YFSETQ. J gave up 0 bases and V 0 bases, and 4 bases lay outside the gene matches. The CDR3 nucleotides read TGCGCCAGCAGCTTGGCTCGCGGGGGGTCGAACACCGGGGAGCTGTTTTTT. It codes for CASSLARGGSNTGELFF.

The chain combines TRBV7-3 with TRBJ1-1; unclear D gene. V dropped 5 bases and J dropped 6 bases, with 13 bases sitting between them. The CDR3 length is 13 residues. Germline V gene lookup returns CDR1 SGHTA and CDR2 FQGTGA. The CDR3 protein is CASSLHSGPEAFF. The DNA for the CDR3 is TGTGCCAGCAGCCTCCACTCCGGTCCTGAAGCTTTCTTT.

The chain has TRBV19 and TRBJ2-1; 7 bases align to TRBD1. This CDR3 has 14 residues. The J segment lost 4 bases and the V segment lost 3 bases, leaving 3 bases of the junction unmatched. CDR1 is LNHDA, CDR2 SQIVND, per germline (reference sequence). The CDR3 protein is CASSILGQYNEQFF. The CDR3 DNA sequence: TGTGCCAGTAGTATTTTGGGACAGTACAATGAGCAGTTCTTC.

The rearrangement joins TRBV4-3 to TRBJ1-1, with D perhaps matching TRBD1 (5 bases). CDR3 length: 13 residues. Germline CDR1 LGHNA, CDR2 YSLEER. Between the trimmed V and J ends, which lost 2 bases and 10 bases, there was a span of 14 bases. The CDR3 nucleotides read TGCGCCAGCAGCCAAACCCGGGGGGTCGGAGCTTTCTTT. Protein product: CASSQTRGVGAFF.

This chain links TRBV14 with TRBJ1-2; TRBD1 aligns across 8 bases. Germline assignment: CDR1 SGHDN and CDR2 FVKESK. The ends lost 1 base at V and 3 bases at J; junction bases unmatched: 4. The CDR3 has 15 residues. CDR3 sequence reads: CASSQVRGPDYGYTF. The CDR3 DNA follows: TGTGCCAGCAGCCAAGTCAGGGGGCCCGACTATGGCTACACCTTC.

This chain joins TRBV19 and TRBJ2-6; D is uncertain. Trimming removed 6 bases from V and 0 bases from J, with 6 bases in between. Looked up from germline, CDR1 is LNHDA and CDR2 is SQIVND (reference sequence). This CDR3 spans 14 amino acids. The DNA of the CDR3 is TGTGCCAGTAGCCCCTACTCTGGGGCCAACGTCCTGACTTTC. This translates into CASSPYSGANVLTF. The full variable domain, rest sourced from reference TRBV19 and TRBJ2-6, is DGGITQSPKYLFRKEGQNVTLSCEQNLNHDAMYWYRQDPGQGLRLIYYSQIVNDFQKGDIAEGYSVSREKKESFPLTVTSAQKNPTAFYLCASSPYSGANVLTFGAGSRLTVL.

The rearrangement links TRBV2 to TRBJ2-1; TRBD2 might be the D (5 bases). The CDR3 length is 16 residues. Trimming removed 4 bases at V and 2 bases at J, with 15 bases between. Germline CDR1 is SNHLY and CDR2 is FYNNEI. Here the CDR3 reads CASSASGQRAYNEQFF. The CDR3 bases are TGTGCCAGCAGTGCATCCGGGCAGAGGGCCTACAATGAGCAGTTCTTC.

This chain links TRBV6-2 or TRBV6-3 with TRBJ1-3; unclear D gene. This CDR3 region has 16 residues. Trimming shortened V by 4 bases and J by 3 bases, and 16 bases separated the two germline ends. Germline V gene lookup returns CDR1 MNHEY and CDR2 SVGEGT. CDR3 region: CASSFTVDLYGNTIYF. For the CDR3, the DNA is TGTGCCAGCAGTTTCACCGTCGACTTGTATGGAAACACCATATATTTT.

The chain combines TRBV24-1 with TRBJ2-5, with 9 bases lining up with TRBD1. CDR3 length: 13 amino acids. The junction had 1 base not matched to a gene; V was cut back by 7 bases and J by 2 bases. In germline, CDR1 is KGHDR, CDR2 SFDVKD. CDR3 residues: CATSDRGQETQYF. The CDR3 DNA follows: TGTGCCACCAGCGACAGGGGGCAAGAGACCCAGTACTTC.

In nucleotides, the CDR3 is TGTGCCAGCAGCTTAACAGGGGCGAACACTGAAGCTTTCTTT. Encoded protein: CASSLTGANTEAFF. This chain links TRBV11-3 with TRBJ1-1, with TRBD1 identical over 7 bases. With V trimmed by 2 bases and J by 1 base, 1 base remained unmatched. CDR3 length equals 14 residues. CDR1 is SGHNT and CDR2 is YENEEA in the germline V gene. Full variable domain (remainder filled in from reference TRBV11-3 and TRBJ1-1): EAGVVQSPRYKIIEKKQPVAFWCNPISGHNTLYWYLQNLGQGPELLIRYENEEAVDDSQLPKDRFSAERLKGVDSTLKIQPAELGDSAVYLCASSLTGANTEAFFGQGTRLTVV.

The gene calls are TRBV7-8 and TRBJ1-1; the D is unclear. The CDR3 loop spans 14 amino acids. Trimming took off 5 bases at V and 3 bases at J, with 13 bases between the two ends. Looked up from germline, CDR1 is SGHVS and CDR2 is FQNEAQ. The CDR3 region has the DNA TGTGCCAGCAGCATGATTGAGAGGCACACTGAAGCTTTCTTT. It encodes CASSMIERHTEAFF.

This sequence joins TRBV9 and TRBJ2-1, with D unresolved. Trimming cost V 1 base and J 4 bases, with 6 bases left between them. CDR3 length equals 13 residues. Germline CDR1 SGDLS, CDR2 YYNGEE. CDR3 DNA sequence: TGTGCCAGCAGCGTACGGGCTTACAATGAGCAGTTCTTC. Its translation: CASSVRAYNEQFF.